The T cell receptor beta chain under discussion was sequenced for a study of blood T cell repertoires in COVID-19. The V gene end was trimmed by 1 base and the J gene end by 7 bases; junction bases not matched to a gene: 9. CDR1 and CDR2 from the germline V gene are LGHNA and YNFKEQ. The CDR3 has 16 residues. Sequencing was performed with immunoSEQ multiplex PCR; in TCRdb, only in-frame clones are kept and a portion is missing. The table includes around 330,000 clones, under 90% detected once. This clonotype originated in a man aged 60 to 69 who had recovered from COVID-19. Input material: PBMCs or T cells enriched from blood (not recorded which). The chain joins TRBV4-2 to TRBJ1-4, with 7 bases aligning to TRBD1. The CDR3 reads CASSQGVQGGFEKLFF. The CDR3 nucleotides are TGTGCCAGCAGCCAAGGGGTCCAGGGGGGATTTGAAAAACTGTTTTTT.